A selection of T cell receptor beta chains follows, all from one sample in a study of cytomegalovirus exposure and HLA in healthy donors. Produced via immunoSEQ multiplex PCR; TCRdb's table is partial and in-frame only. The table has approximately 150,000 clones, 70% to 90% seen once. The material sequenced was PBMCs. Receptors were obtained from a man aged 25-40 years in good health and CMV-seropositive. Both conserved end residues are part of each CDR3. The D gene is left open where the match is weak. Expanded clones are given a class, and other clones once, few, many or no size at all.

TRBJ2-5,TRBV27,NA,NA,TGTGCCAGCAGGCCGACTAGACTAAGGGAGACCCAGTACTTC,CASRPTRLRETQYF
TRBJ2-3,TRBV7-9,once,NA,TGTGCCAGCAGCCCTACAATCGGGGTTAGCACAGATACGCAGTATTTT,CASSPTIGVSTDTQYF
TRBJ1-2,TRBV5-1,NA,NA,TGCGCCAGCAGCTTGGGGGGCTCTAGGGTTGTCTATGGCTACACCTTC,CASSLGGSRVVYGYTF
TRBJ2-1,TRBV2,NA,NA,TGTGCCAGCAGTGAACTCTCGAATGAGCAGTTCTTC,CASSELSNEQFF
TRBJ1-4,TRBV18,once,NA,TGTGCCAGCTCACCAGGCGGTGCAACTAATGAAAAACTGTTTTTT,CASSPGGATNEKLFF
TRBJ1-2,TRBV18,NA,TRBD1,TGCGCCAGCCCGCCTCTGTCGGACAGGCCTAACTATGGCTACACCTTC,CASPPLSDRPNYGYTF
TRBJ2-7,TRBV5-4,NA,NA,TGTGCCAGCAGCCTGGACCAGGACGAGCAGTACTTC,CASSLDQDEQYF
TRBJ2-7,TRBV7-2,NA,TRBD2,TGTGCCAGCAGCTTAGTAGCGGGGCAGCTACGGGAGCAGTACTTC,CASSLVAGQLREQYF
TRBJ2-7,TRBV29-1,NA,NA,TGCAGCGTTGGACGGGGTAGCTCCTACGAGCAGTACTTC,CSVGRGSSYEQYF
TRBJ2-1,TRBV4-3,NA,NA,TGCGCCAGCAGCCAGACGGCCGGGTTTGAGCAGTTCTTC,CASSQTAGFEQFF
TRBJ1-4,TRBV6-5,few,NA,TGTGCCAGCAGTTATTCCTATTCGACGGGAGAAAAACTGTTTTTT,CASSYSYSTGEKLFF
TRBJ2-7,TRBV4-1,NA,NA,TGCGCCAGCAGCCAAGATTACGGGATTGTTTACGAGCAGTACTTC,CASSQDYGIVYEQYF
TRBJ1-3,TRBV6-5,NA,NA,TGTGCCAGCTTCCGGGTCTTTGGAAACACCATATATTTT,CASFRVFGNTIYF
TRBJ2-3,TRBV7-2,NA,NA,TGTGCCAGCAGCAAAAACTACGCAGATACGCAGTATTTT,CASSKNYADTQYF
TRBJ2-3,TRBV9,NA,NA,TGTGCCAGCAGCGAGAATCTAGCGAGCAACACAGATACGCAGTATTTT,CASSENLASNTDTQYF
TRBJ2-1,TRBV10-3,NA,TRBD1,TGTGCCACCGGGACAGCCTACAATGAGCAGTTCTTC,CATGTAYNEQFF
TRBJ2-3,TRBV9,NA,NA,TGTGCCAGCAGCGTAGTAGGATTGGCGGTGGATACGCAGTATTTT,CASSVVGLAVDTQYF
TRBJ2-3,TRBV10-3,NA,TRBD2,TGTGCCATCAGTGAGGTAGCGGGACACACAGATACGCAGTATTTT,CAISEVAGHTDTQYF
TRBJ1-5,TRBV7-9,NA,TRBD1,TGTGCCAGCAGCCTACAGGGGGGTCAGCCCCAGCATTTT,CASSLQGGQPQHF
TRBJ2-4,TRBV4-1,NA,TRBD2,TGCGCCAGCAGCCAGACTCGGACTAGTGGAAGCATTCAGTACTTC,CASSQTRTSGSIQYF
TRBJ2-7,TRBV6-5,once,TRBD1,TGTGCCAGCGGTCGAGGGGGACAGGGAGGATTCGAGCAGTACTTC,CASGRGGQGGFEQYF
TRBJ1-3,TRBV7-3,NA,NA,TGTGCCAGCAGCTTCGACAGCCTAAGCTCTGGAAACACCATATATTTT,CASSFDSLSSGNTIYF
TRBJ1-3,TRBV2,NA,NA,TGTGCCAGCAGCGAGACTGGAAACACCATATATTTT,CASSETGNTIYF
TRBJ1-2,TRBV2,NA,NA,TGTGCCAGCGCACAACAGGGCCCGAACTATGGCTACACCTTC,CASAQQGPNYGYTF
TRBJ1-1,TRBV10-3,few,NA,TGTGCCACCCGGACAGACTCGAACACTGAAGCTTTCTTT,CATRTDSNTEAFF
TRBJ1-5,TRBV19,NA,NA,TGTGCCAGTAGTATAGATCCTTGGCACAGGGTTAGCAATCAGCCCCAGCATTTT,CASSIDPWHRVSNQPQHF
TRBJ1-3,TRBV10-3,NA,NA,TGTGCCATCAGACGGACAGTCCCCACTGAAAACACCATATATTTT,CAIRRTVPTENTIYF
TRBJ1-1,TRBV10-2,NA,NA,TGCGCCAGCAGTGAGCAAACAGCCACTGAAGCTTTCTTT,CASSEQTATEAFF
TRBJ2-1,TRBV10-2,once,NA,TGCGCCAGCAGGCCAGACTGGCCCAATGAGCAGTTCTTC,CASRPDWPNEQFF
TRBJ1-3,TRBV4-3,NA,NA,TGCGCCAGCAGCCCGCAACACGTAAGCTCTGGAAACACCATATATTTT,CASSPQHVSSGNTIYF
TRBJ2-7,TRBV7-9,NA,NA,TGTTCCAGCAGCCCTCAGGGTAATAGGGTATACGAGCAGTACTTC,CSSSPQGNRVYEQYF
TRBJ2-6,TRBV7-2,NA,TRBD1,TGTGCCAGCAGCTTAGGGGGGACAGGGGCCGGGGCCAACGTCCTGACTTTC,CASSLGGTGAGANVLTF
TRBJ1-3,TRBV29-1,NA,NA,TGCAGCGGTTCGACAGGTTTTGCTGGAAACACCATATATTTT,CSGSTGFAGNTIYF
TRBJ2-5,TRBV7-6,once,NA,TGTGCCAGCAGCTTTCGGGACCGCCGCGGGGCCCAGTACTTC,CASSFRDRRGAQYF
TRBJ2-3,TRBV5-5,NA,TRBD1,TGTGCCAGCAGCGACAGGGGTGGTCCAGATACGCAGTATTTT,CASSDRGGPDTQYF
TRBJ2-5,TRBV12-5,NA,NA,TGTGCTAGTGGCTTGGGGATATCTAGCGCTCCGTACCAAGAGACCCAGTACTTC,CASGLGISSAPYQETQYF
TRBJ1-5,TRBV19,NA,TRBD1,TGTGCCAGTAGTACCAGGGGGAGTTCCGGTCAGCCCCAGCATTTT,CASSTRGSSGQPQHF
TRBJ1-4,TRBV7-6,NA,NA,TGTGCCAGCAGCTTGCGGGGACTCTCTAATGAAAAACTGTTTTTT,CASSLRGLSNEKLFF
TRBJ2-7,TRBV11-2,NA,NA,TGTGCCAGCAGCTTTTCGGCGGGGAACTCCTACGAGCAGTACTTC,CASSFSAGNSYEQYF
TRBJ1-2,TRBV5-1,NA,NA,TGCGCCAGCAGCTTACAGGGTGACTATGGCTACACCTTC,CASSLQGDYGYTF
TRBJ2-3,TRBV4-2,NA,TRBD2,TGTGCCAGCAGCCAGAACGGGGAGGGCCGGGGCCCAGATACGCAGTATTTT,CASSQNGEGRGPDTQYF
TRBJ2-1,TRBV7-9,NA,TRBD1,TGTGCCAGCAGTTCACCGGGACAGAGGTACAATGAGCAGTTCTTC,CASSSPGQRYNEQFF